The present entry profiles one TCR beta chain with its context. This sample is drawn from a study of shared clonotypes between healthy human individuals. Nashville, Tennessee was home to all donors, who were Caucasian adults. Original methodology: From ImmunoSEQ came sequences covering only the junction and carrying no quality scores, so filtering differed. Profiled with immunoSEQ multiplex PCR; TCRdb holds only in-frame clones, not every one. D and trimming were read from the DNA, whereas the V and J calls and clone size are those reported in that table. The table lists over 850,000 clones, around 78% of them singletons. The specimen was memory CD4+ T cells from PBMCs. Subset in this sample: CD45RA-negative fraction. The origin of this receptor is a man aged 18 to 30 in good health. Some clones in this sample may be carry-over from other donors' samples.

The CDR3 protein is CANGQGANHEQFF. CDR3 nucleotides: TGTGCCAACGGACAGGGGGCTAACCATGAGCAGTTCTTC. The chain uses TRBV2 and TRBJ2-1, with 11 positions matching TRBD1. The CDR3 totals 13 residues. The V and J ends lost 10 bases and 8 bases, in that order; junction bases with no gene match: 7. Germline CDR1 is SNHLY and CDR2 is FYNNEI.